Below, 20 T cell receptor beta chains from the same sample are listed, as sequenced in a study of sequential checkpoint blockade in melanoma. Treatment defined: randomized to nivolumab then ipilimumab (arm A) or the reverse (arm B). The data were produced by immunoSEQ multiplex PCR, yet TCRdb's version contains in-frame clones alone and is incomplete. The data show over 2,500 clones, 15% to 20% seen once. The sequenced sample was tumor tissue (inferred from file names), obtained from a patient given nivolumab and ipilimumab in sequence. The source of these receptors is a human donor with melanoma.

By share of the sample, this clone is medium-sized. Relative to the germline gene, one junction end is altered; a read error may explain this. The chain is built from TRBV6-8 and TRBJ2-7, with no clear D. The CDR3 covers 13 residues. CDR1 and CDR2 from the germline V gene are MNHGY and SAAAGT. The chain's CDR3 is CASNPAGRNEQYF. The CDR3 DNA sequence: TGTGCCAGCAACCCGGCAGGCCGTAACGAGCAGTAYTTC.

Written as DNA, the CDR3 is TGTGCCAGTAGTCAGATCAGGGGTGGGGTCAATGAGCAGTTCTTC. It translates to CASSQIRGGVNEQFF. The chain recombines TRBV19 with TRBJ2-1; perhaps TRBD1 as D (6 bases). V was cut by 5 bases and J by 6 bases, with 17 bases left in between. The germline CDR1 and CDR2 sequences are LNHDA and SQIVND (reference sequence). This CDR3 is built from 15 residues.

This sequence joins TRBV14 and TRBJ1-4, with D uncertain. V was shortened by 0 bases and J by 6 bases, with 8 bases between the two germline ends. The length of the CDR3 is 14 residues. Germline CDR1 is SGHDN and CDR2 is FVKESK. This CDR3 reads CASSQDYGDEKLFF. CDR3 DNA sequence: TGTGCCAGCAGCCAAGACTACGGTGATGAAAAACTGTTTTTT.

The rearrangement joins TRBV6-8 to TRBJ2-7; D gene ambiguous. Germline V gene lookup returns CDR1 MNHGY and CDR2 SAAAGT. Trimming took off 7 bases at V and 5 bases at J, with 12 bases between the two ends. There are 12 residues in the CDR3. This chain's CDR3 is CASISPWNEQYF. The CDR3 coding sequence is TGTGCCAGCATCTCTCCCTGGAACGAGCAGTACTTC.

This clone was counted only a few times. The V call is TRBV28, the J call TRBJ2-6, with D possibly matching TRBD1 (6 bases). The V end lost 6 bases, the J end lost 0 bases, and 27 bases lay between the germline ends. CDR1 MDHEN and CDR2 SYDVKM come from the germline V gene. The CDR3 sequence is 21 residues long. CDR3 region: CASSELPKGHPFDSGANVLTF. The CDR3 DNA sequence: TGTGCCAGCAGCGAACTTCCAAAGGGACACCCCTTCGACTCTGGGGCCAACGTCCTGACTTTC.

This clone was detected only a few times. The CDR3 DNA sequence: TGCGCCAGCAGCTTAGGTAACCGGGATCACTCCACAGATACGCAGTATTTT. This encodes CASSLGNRDHSTDTQYF. V gene TRBV5-1 combines with J gene TRBJ2-3, with TRBD2 as a possible D gene (5 bases). In germline, CDR1 is SGHRS, CDR2 YFSETQ. This CDR3 has 17 residues. V shed 2 bases and J shed 2 bases, with 18 bases lying between them.

A few counts support this clone. The CDR3 sequence: CASSYDSYTEAFF. As DNA, the CDR3 is TGTGCCAGCAGTTACGACAGCTACACTGAAGCTTTCTTT. This chain links TRBV6-8 with TRBJ1-1; perhaps TRBD1 as D (5 bases). Germline CDR1 is MNHGY and CDR2 is SAAAGT. There are 13 residues in the CDR3. V shed 2 bases and J shed 3 bases, with 7 bases lying between them.

This clone is large. The gene calls are TRBV19 and TRBJ1-2, with TRBD1 identical over 8 bases. After removal of 8 bases from V and 6 bases from J, the junction contained 8 bases not matched to a gene. The CDR3 is 13 residues long. Per germline, CDR1 LNHDA and CDR2 SQIVND (reference sequence). The CDR3 DNA reads as TGTGCCAGTGCCAGGGGGCTAAGTAATGGCTACACCTTC. Its protein is CASARGLSNGYTF.

V usage is TRBV6-8 and J usage is TRBJ2-3; D is possibly TRBD2 (6 bases). Germline lookup yields CDR1 MNHGY and CDR2 SAAAGT. Trimming took 7 bases from V and 2 from J, leaving 19 bases between them. The CDR3 runs 16 residues. CDR3 sequence reads: CASTAGLPKTTDTQYF. DNA of the CDR3: TGTGCCAGCACCGCGGGGCTCCCAAAAACCACAGATACGCAGTATTTT.

This clone was detected a few times. The chain carries TRBV28 and TRBJ2-3; D not certain. Germline V lookup: CDR1 MDHEN, CDR2 SYDVKM. Between the trimmed V and J ends, which lost 6 bases and 0 bases, there was a span of 13 bases. CDR3 size: 15 residues. CDR3 residues: CASSRSDASTDTQYF. As DNA, the CDR3 is TGTGCCAGCAGCCGTTCCGACGCTAGCACAGATACGCAGTATTTT.

The chain carries TRBV28 and TRBJ2-3, with unresolved D. The CDR3 is 12 residues long. Germline V lookup: CDR1 MDHEN, CDR2 SYDVKM. V lost 6 bases to trimming and J lost 2 bases, with 6 bases between them. CDR3 bases: TGTGCCAGCAGCGCCCCCACAGATACGCAGTATTTT. Translation gives CASSAPTDTQYF.

In its sample, this clone ranks as medium-sized. The chain employs TRBV28 and TRBJ2-5; D not certain. V shed 6 bases and J shed 1 base, with 12 bases lying between them. The CDR3 spans 14 residues. Per the germline V gene, CDR1 is MDHEN and CDR2 is SYDVKM. The DNA for the CDR3 is TGTGCCAGCAGCCAGCCCTATTCCCAAGAGACCCAGTACTTC. Amino acid sequence: CASSQPYSQETQYF.

By proportion, this clone is medium-sized. The CDR3 DNA follows: TGTGCCATCTGCCGACAGCCCTCGTCACGTTTCACAGATACGCAGTATTTT. Its translation is CAICRQPSSRFTDTQYF. V is TRBV6-8 and J is TRBJ2-3; possible D gene TRBD1, 5 bases. Trimming cost V 10 bases and J 2 bases, with 25 bases left between them. The CDR3 consists of 17 residues. Germline V gene lookup returns CDR1 MNHGY and CDR2 SAAAGT.

At least ten counts were recorded for this clone. The V and J genes are TRBV11-3 and TRBJ2-7; 7 nucleotides match TRBD1. Per the germline V gene, CDR1 is SGHNT and CDR2 is YENEEA. CDR3 length equals 15 residues. With 7 bases clipped from V and 2 bases from J, the junction kept 11 bases outside the gene matches. The CDR3 DNA follows: TGTGCCAGCACATCCCGACAGGGAAGGACCTACGAGCAGTACTTC. Its translation: CASTSRQGRTYEQYF.

The chain links TRBV19 to TRBJ1-2, with TRBD1 matching over 10 bases. Germline V gene data show CDR1 as LNHDA and CDR2 as SQIVND (reference sequence). The CDR3 sequence is 14 residues long. V gave up 8 bases and J gave up 3 bases; unmatched junction bases: 6. CDR3 sequence: CASHRQGADYGYTF. The CDR3, as DNA: TGTGCCAGTCACCGACAGGGGGCGGACTATGGCTACACCTTC.

This clone was detected a few times. V is TRBV6-8 and J is TRBJ2-7; TRBD1 matches at 9 bases. Germline V gene sequence: CDR1 MNHGY, CDR2 SAAAGT. This CDR3 contains 15 residues. Trimming removed 5 bases from V and 5 bases from J; junction bases left unmatched: 10. This CDR3 is CASSDCRDRANEQYF. The CDR3 DNA reads TGTGCCAGCAGTGACTGCCGGGACAGGGCTAACGAGCAGTACTTC.

V gene TRBV29-1 combines with J gene TRBJ2-1; 10 bases line up with TRBD2. This CDR3 has 13 residues. Trimming removed 7 bases from V and 5 bases from J; junction bases left unmatched: 5. Germline V gene data show CDR1 as SQVTM and CDR2 as ANQGSEA. CDR3 sequence (DNA): TGCAGCGCCTGGACTAGCGGCCACAATGAGCAGTTCTTC. Protein sequence: CSAWTSGHNEQFF.

The rearrangement uses TRBV28 and TRBJ1-1; no firm D call. CDR3 length equals 13 residues. V was cut by 6 bases and J by 0 bases, with 8 bases left in between. Germline-derived CDR1 and CDR2 are MDHEN and SYDVKM. The CDR3 region is CASRDGMNTEAFF. CDR3 in DNA: TGTGCCAGCAGGGACGGTATGAACACTGAAGCTTTCTTT.

This clone showed up just a few times. The chain employs TRBV28 and TRBJ1-4; 7 nucleotides line up with TRBD1. CDR1 and CDR2 from the germline V gene are MDHEN and SYDVKM. The CDR3 is 14 residues long. The trim removed 10 bases at V and 0 bases at J, leaving 5 bases unmatched. The CDR3 DNA reads TGTGCCATCGGGACAGTGTCAACTAATGAAAAACTGTTTTTT. Translation gives CAIGTVSTNEKLFF.

The count of this clone is one. V gene TRBV19 combines with J gene TRBJ2-7, with a possible D match to TRBD1 (6 bases). Trimming left V 5 bases short and J 2 bases short, with 13 bases between. This CDR3 is built from 14 residues. Germline CDR1 and CDR2: LNHDA and SQIVND (reference sequence). The DNA for the CDR3 is TGTGCCAGTAGTCCCACCGGGACACCCTACGAGCAGTACTTC. Protein: CASSPTGTPYEQYF.